This record covers a single TCR beta chain. Many counts were recorded for this clonotype. Its antigen remains unidentified. No per-base quality is available; no much larger clone lies one base away. Amplification of TCR beta CDR3 regions was carried out from RNA transcripts. A first-round RT-PCR of the TCR CDR3 used the HTBI primer set with the Qiagen OneStep RT-PCR kit. The libraries were constructed in a second round of multiplex PCR and then size-selected and purified. Paired-end sequencing of the libraries was performed with 100 bp reads on an Illumina HiSeq2000. On the study's bioinformatics: SOAPnuke was used to process the raw data, with reads discarded if the reads contained adapters or uncalled bases, had a mean Phred below 15, or lacked an exact constant-primer or identifier match. High-quality paired reads were merged with COPE v1.2.5, and unique nucleotide sequences were defined as clonotypes. Clonotypes were aligned to IMGT TRBV, TRBD and TRBJ reference segments using MiTCR v1.1. Analysis was restricted to V-J combinations with a frequency above 0.0001, which covered 99% to 99.2% of repertoires. A TCS score was defined as the ratio of F50 (clonal expansion) to E x V (chaos), with BLOSUM62-based TCRdist applied between CDR3 peptides within each V-J. Welch's t-statistics and random forest reduced roughly 500 V-J features to 13, which were used in a naive Bayes classifier (R e1071). TCRdb ran its own pipeline on the public reads, namely fastp trimming at Q25 and MiXCR clone calling, and kept in-frame beta chains. Entries that share a CDR3 protein sequence are merged under the most common genes and DNA. The V and J calls follow TCRdb's processing rather than the paper's. Here the sample has around 280,000 distinct CDR3 sequences; roughly 15% occur a single time. The top ten clones comprise 7.9% of the sample.

This entry is derived from a study of T cells in Graves' hyperthyroidism and ophthalmopathy (dated by TCRdb to about 2019). For context, the study as a whole: Peripheral blood was sampled at the time of initial diagnosis, prior to any treatment. TCR V-J signatures able to tell the groups apart were searched for in a discovery cohort of some 100 patients, of whom 43 had Graves' ophthalmopathy and roughly 57 had stable Graves' hyperthyroidism. Prospective prediction of ophthalmopathy was tested in an independent validation cohort consisting of about 19 hyperthyroidism patients and more than 15 patients who later progressed to ophthalmopathy. For training and testing, the 100 or so patients in the discovery cohort were randomly divided in a 7:3 ratio. Thyroid tissue and blood T-cell repertoires from six Graves' hyperthyroidism patients were also compared in the study. Following sampling, methimazole starting at 30 mg daily was given to hyperthyroidism patients, and high-dose intravenous methylprednisolone was given to ophthalmopathy patients. TCR Vbeta CDR3 sequencing of roughly 140 peripheral blood samples (approximately 44 ophthalmopathy, under 80 hyperthyroidism and around 17 progressor patients) is reported in the paper.

Overall study outcomes, separate from this receptor: Sample size was not statistically predetermined, and investigators were not blinded to group allocation. A model built on a 13 V-J signature distinguished ophthalmopathy from stable hyperthyroidism, reaching 85% to 90% sensitivity and about 81% specificity in cross-validation and 80%/75% in testing. In validation, progression to ophthalmopathy was predicted by the model with 70.59% sensitivity and approximately 78% specificity, a median of about 6.4 months before onset. Most expanded thyroid clonotypes (frequency above 0.001) were also detected in blood, a finding suggesting that blood repertoires may reflect thyroid immune responses.

Graves' hyperthyroidism was defined as stable when no progression to ophthalmopathy occurred over 18 months of follow-up. The hyperthyroidism patients were between 18 and 65 years old and newly diagnosed, with a disease duration of less than 2 months. Patients with uncontrolled infections, other autoimmune diseases, pregnancy or lactation were excluded. Diagnoses were based on clinical symptoms, serum thyroxine and TRAb, thyroid ultrasound and orbital computed tomography. PBMCs were isolated from 8 to 10 ml of fresh peripheral blood by Ficoll-Paque density gradient centrifugation. Total RNA was extracted with Trizol reagent, and quality was checked on an Agilent 2100 Bioanalyzer. Sequenced sample: blood. The sequence was collected from a woman aged 40 to 50 with Graves' hyperthyroidism.

CDR3 loop: CASSLVSLANGEQYF. The nucleotides are TGTGCCAGCAGCTTAGTGTCCCTAGCGAACGGCGAGCAGTACTTC. This receptor chain uses TRBV7-8 and TRBJ2-7; TRBD2 is a weak D gene call, 6 bases matching. The CDR3 covers 15 residues, taking in both the cysteine and the phenylalanine. Only the CDR3 portion is preserved as DNA: 45 bases, with reading frame beginning at the first base. V is cut by 1 base and J by 6 bases, and the space between the germline ends is 16 bases. CDR1 and CDR2 (SGHVS, FQNEAQ) derive from the germline V gene.